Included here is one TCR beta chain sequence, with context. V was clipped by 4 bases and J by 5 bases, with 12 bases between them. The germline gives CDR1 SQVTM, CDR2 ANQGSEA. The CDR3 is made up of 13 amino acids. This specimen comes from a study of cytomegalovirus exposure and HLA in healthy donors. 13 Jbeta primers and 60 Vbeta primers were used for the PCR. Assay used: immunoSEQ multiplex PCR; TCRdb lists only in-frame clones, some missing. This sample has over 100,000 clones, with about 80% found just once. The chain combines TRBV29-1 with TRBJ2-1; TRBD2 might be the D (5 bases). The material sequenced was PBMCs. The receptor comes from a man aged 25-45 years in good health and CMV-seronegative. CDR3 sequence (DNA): TGCAGCGTTGCTGGGGAGATACACAATGAGCAGTTCTTC. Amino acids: CSVAGEIHNEQFF.